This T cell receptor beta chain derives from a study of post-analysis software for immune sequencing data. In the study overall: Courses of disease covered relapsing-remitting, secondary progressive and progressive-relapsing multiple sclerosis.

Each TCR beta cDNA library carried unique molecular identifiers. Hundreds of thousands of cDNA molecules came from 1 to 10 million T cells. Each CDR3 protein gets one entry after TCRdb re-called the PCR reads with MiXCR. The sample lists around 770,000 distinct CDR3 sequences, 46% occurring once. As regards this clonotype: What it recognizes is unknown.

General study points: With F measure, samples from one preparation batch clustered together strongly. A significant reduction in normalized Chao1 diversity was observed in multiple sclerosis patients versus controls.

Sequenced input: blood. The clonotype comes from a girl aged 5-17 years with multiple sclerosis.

This CDR3 reads CSARVEAGETQYF. CDR3 DNA: TGCAGTGCTAGAGTAGAGGCGGGTGAGACCCAGTACTTC. The chain combines TRBV20-1 with TRBJ2-5, with a possible D match to TRBD2 (5 bases). The CDR3 length is 13 residues. Germline V gives CDR1 DFQATT, CDR2 SNEGSKA (reference sequence). Trimming cost V 1 base and J 5 bases, with 11 bases left between them.